The next 25 T cell receptor beta chains were all read from a single sample in a study of T cell responses to AZD1222 COVID-19 vaccine. Measured with immunoSEQ multiplex PCR; TCRdb has only the in-frame clones, and not every one. The repertoire includes 100,000 to 150,000 clones, about 87% of them detected once, and 4% to 4.5% sits in the top ten. Material: peripheral blood, obtained on day 0 of AZD1222 vaccination. These TCRs come from an adult in good health.

The count of this clone is one. The CDR3 here is CASSSRDAGILWDGYTF. The CDR3 DNA reads TGTGCCAGCAGCTCCCGGGACGCAGGGATTCTATGGGATGGCTACACCTTC. The chain joins TRBV11-2 to TRBJ1-2; D is possibly TRBD1 (5 bases). The V gene's germline CDR1 is SGHAT and CDR2 FQNNGV. The CDR3 is 17 amino acids. The V and J ends lost 4 bases and 6 bases respectively, with 24 bases between them.

This chain links TRBV7-9 with TRBJ1-2; a weak D match, TRBD1 (5 bases). Germline values: CDR1 SEHNR, CDR2 FQNEAQ (reference sequence). This CDR3 is built from 15 residues. The ends were cut back, 0 bases at V and 4 bases at J, with 12 bases in the middle. CDR3 sequence reads: CASSLAEGSPYGYTF. For the CDR3, the DNA is TGTGCCAGCAGCTTAGCGGAGGGGTCCCCCTATGGCTACACCTTC.

The chain uses TRBV27 and TRBJ1-6; D may be TRBD1 (6 bases). The germline gives CDR1 MNHEY, CDR2 SMNVEV (reference sequence). The germline V and J ends were trimmed by 4 bases and 6 bases, with 16 bases remaining between them. CDR3 length equals 16 residues. The CDR3 reads CASSSSYRDRNSPLHF. In DNA, the CDR3 is TGTGCCAGCAGTTCCTCATACAGGGACCGTAATTCACCCCTCCACTTT.

On this clone: Other DNA sequences from this sample encode an identical CDR3 as well. The chain is built from TRBV28 and TRBJ2-1; D ambiguous. Trimming cost V 4 bases and J 4 bases, with 2 bases left between them. This CDR3 spans 11 amino acids. In germline, CDR1 is MDHEN, CDR2 SYDVKM. The chain's CDR3 is CASSSYNEQFF. Written as DNA, the CDR3 is TGTGCCAGCAGTTCTTACAATGAGCAGTTCTTC.

This chain joins TRBV9 and TRBJ1-1; D gene uncertain. The CDR3 runs 14 residues. V lost 3 bases and J lost 1, with 10 bases in between. The germline gives CDR1 SGDLS, CDR2 YYNGEE. The CDR3 DNA sequence: TGTGCCAGCAGCGGGGCAGTGGAGAACACTGAAGCTTTCTTT. Protein sequence: CASSGAVENTEAFF.

In its sample, this clone was seen once. The J gene is TRBJ2-2, the V gene TRBV4-2, with D tentatively TRBD1 or TRBD2 (5 bases each). Per the germline V gene, CDR1 is LGHNA and CDR2 is YNFKEQ. The CDR3 contains 15 residues. V lost 4 bases, J lost 3 bases, and 12 bases lay in between. CDR3 in amino acids: CASSPGATYTGELFF. The CDR3 DNA is TGTGCCAGCAGCCCCGGGGCGACGTACACCGGGGAGCTGTTTTTT.

This clone is a singleton in its sample. This rearrangement joins TRBV19 to TRBJ1-2; D remains unclear. V lost 3 bases and J lost 7, with 15 bases in between. The germline V gene encodes CDR1 LNHDA and CDR2 SQIVND (reference sequence). The CDR3 has 14 amino acids. CDR3 in amino acids: CASSIIERSGGYTF. The CDR3 DNA follows: TGTGCCAGTAGTATTATCGAGAGGAGCGGTGGCTACACCTTC.

V gene TRBV5-1 combines with J gene TRBJ1-2, with TRBD1 matching 7 bases. Germline V gene lookup returns CDR1 SGHRS and CDR2 YFSETQ. The CDR3 runs 12 residues. The ends lost 4 bases at V and 4 bases at J; junction bases unmatched: 1. The CDR3 DNA is TGCGCCAGCAGCGGGACAGCCTATGGCTACACCTTC. This codes for CASSGTAYGYTF.

This chain uses TRBV28 with TRBJ1-2; D possibly corresponds to TRBD1 (6 bases). Trimming pared 4 bases from V and 4 bases from J, leaving 7 bases between. The V gene's germline CDR1 is MDHEN and CDR2 SYDVKM. The CDR3 runs to 12 residues. This CDR3 is CASSSTGYGYTF. In DNA form, the CDR3 reads TGTGCCAGCAGTTCGACAGGCTATGGCTACACCTTC.

This clone was counted once. V is TRBV6-2 or TRBV6-3 and J is TRBJ1-2, with a tentative D call TRBD1 (6 bases). The CDR3 is made up of 13 amino acids. Deletions cut 5 bases from V and 3 bases from J, with 10 bases between. Germline loops: CDR1 MNHEY, CDR2 SVGEGT. CDR3 DNA sequence: TGTGCCAGCAGTACAGGGAATTACTATGGCTACACCTTC. Translated: CASSTGNYYGYTF.

The CDR3 here is CASSATTGDSPLHF. In nucleotides, the CDR3 is TGTGCCAGCAGTGCGACCACTGGAGATTCACCCCTCCACTTT. The chain combines TRBV6-4 with TRBJ1-6; D gene unclear. CDR1 MRHNA and CDR2 SNTAGT come from the germline V gene. The CDR3 consists of 14 residues. V was cut by 4 bases and J by 8 bases, with 12 bases left in between.

The chain uses TRBV21-1 and TRBJ1-5; the table's D call of TRBD1 was not tested on the DNA. TRBV21-1 is annotated as a pseudogene. The CDR3 sequence is 16 residues long. CDR3 coding DNA: TGTGCCAGCAGCATCTCAGCAACAGGGGGCAATCAGCCCCAGCATTTT. Translated, it gives CASSISATGGNQPQHF.

The gene calls are TRBV11-3 and TRBJ2-1; 13 nucleotides line up with TRBD2. Germline CDR1 SGHNT, CDR2 YENEEA. V shed 0 bases and J 8 bases; nucleotides not matched to a gene: 4. CDR3 length equals 16 residues. The CDR3 coding sequence is TGTGCCAGCAGCTTAGAGACTAGCGGGGGGCCCCATGAGCAGTTCTTC. Protein product: CASSLETSGGPHEQFF.

The chain employs TRBV2 and TRBJ2-1; no definite D call. Germline lookup yields CDR1 SNHLY and CDR2 FYNNEI. The CDR3 has 14 residues. With 0 bases removed from V and 4 bases from J, the gap between germline ends came to 7 bases. DNA of the CDR3: TGTGCCAGCAGTGAAGCGTGGCCATACAATGAGCAGTTCTTC. Its protein is CASSEAWPYNEQFF.

J is TRBJ2-7 and V is TRBV7-9; the match to TRBD1 covers 7 bases. Germline CDR1 SEHNR, CDR2 FQNEAQ (reference sequence). With V trimmed by 0 bases and J by 6 bases, 8 bases remained unmatched. CDR3 length: 15 amino acids. The CDR3 sequence: CASSLARGGGGEQYF. DNA for the CDR3: TGTGCCAGCAGCTTAGCGAGAGGGGGCGGAGGCGAGCAGTACTTC.

This chain links TRBV27 with TRBJ2-4, with 11 bases fitting TRBD2. Germline V gene data show CDR1 as MNHEY and CDR2 as SMNVEV (reference sequence). This CDR3 region has 15 residues. The J segment lost 1 base and the V segment lost 6 bases, leaving 2 bases of the junction unmatched. CDR3 amino acids: CASRVAGGAKNIQYF. CDR3 DNA sequence: TGTGCCAGCAGGGTAGCGGGAGGGGCCAAAAACATTCAGTACTTC.

The chain uses TRBV24-1 and TRBJ1-2, with D uncertain. CDR3 size: 13 residues. Trimming took 6 bases from V and 0 from J, leaving 7 bases between them. CDR1 and CDR2 from the germline V gene are KGHDR and SFDVKD. The CDR3 loop reads CATSTLTNYGYTF. DNA for the CDR3: TGTGCCACCAGTACACTTACTAACTATGGCTACACCTTC.

This chain links TRBV18 with TRBJ2-5; 7 nucleotides line up with TRBD1. V dropped 3 bases and J dropped 4; count of bases not matched to a gene: 14. Germline CDR1 KGHSH, CDR2 LQKENI. This CDR3 comprises 17 residues. The CDR3 loop reads CASSPPGSGTVTETQYF. In nucleotides, the CDR3 is TGTGCCAGCTCACCCCCAGGCTCCGGGACAGTGACAGAGACCCAGTACTTC.

The chain has TRBV4-3 and TRBJ1-5, with D possibly TRBD1 on 5 matching bases. The length of the CDR3 is 17 residues. CDR1 and CDR2 from the germline V gene are LGHNA and YSLEER. V was trimmed by 0 bases and J by 7 bases, leaving 19 bases between them. The CDR3 bases are TGCGCCAGCAGCCAAGAGAGGGCGGCAAGGGGCTGGCAGCCCCAGCATTTT. Amino acid sequence: CASSQERAARGWQPQHF.

The chain links TRBV10-2 to TRBJ2-1; weak D call: TRBD2 (6 bases). Germline V lookup: CDR1 WSHSY, CDR2 SAAADI. Trimming took 7 bases from V and 4 from J, leaving 20 bases between them. The CDR3 covers 16 residues. CDR3 loop: CASTLRAAAGYNEQFF. DNA for the CDR3: TGCGCCAGCACCTTGAGGGCGGCGGCGGGGTACAATGAGCAGTTCTTC.

The rearrangement links TRBV5-5 to TRBJ1-3; no definite D call. V lost 7 bases to trimming and J lost 3 bases, with 8 bases between them. Germline V gene sequence: CDR1 SGHKS, CDR2 YYEKEE (reference sequence). The CDR3 loop spans 12 amino acids. The CDR3, as DNA: TGTGCCAGCGCGGAGAGTGGAAACACCATATATTTT. Its translation is CASAESGNTIYF.

J is TRBJ1-2 and V is TRBV5-4, with D possibly matching TRBD1 (6 bases). Germline V gene lookup returns CDR1 SGHNT and CDR2 YYREEE (reference sequence). Trimming stripped 4 bases from V and 7 bases from J, with 20 bases between. This CDR3 spans 15 amino acids. CDR3: CASSPWGGGLGGYTF. The CDR3 DNA sequence: TGTGCCAGCAGCCCATGGGGCGGGGGGCTGGGTGGCTACACCTTC.

This rearrangement joins TRBV6-5 to TRBJ2-1; D is undetermined. V was cut by 2 bases and J by 3 bases, with 5 bases left in between. Germline values: CDR1 MNHEY, CDR2 SVGAGI. This CDR3 has 13 residues. DNA for the CDR3: TGTGCCAGCAGTTACACTATCTACAATGAGCAGTTCTTC. Amino acids: CASSYTIYNEQFF.

As DNA, the CDR3 is TGTGCCAGCAGCTTGGGCGGTATACACCAGCCCCAGCATTTT. Its translation is CASSLGGIHQPQHF. The J gene is TRBJ1-5, the V gene TRBV5-5; D is uncertain. Looked up from germline, CDR1 is SGHKS and CDR2 is YYEKEE (reference sequence). There are 14 residues in the CDR3. The V gene lost 0 bases and the J gene lost 7 bases, with 11 bases spanning the gap.

V usage is TRBV11-2 and J usage is TRBJ1-1; D uncertain. V lost 5 bases and J 4 bases, leaving 8 bases between the germline ends. Germline V lookup: CDR1 SGHAT, CDR2 FQNNGV. CDR3 length: 12 residues. This CDR3 reads CASSSGSTEAFF. CDR3 bases: TGTGCCAGCAGCAGCGGTAGCACTGAAGCTTTCTTT.